These 6 T cell receptor beta chains were sequenced from one sample in a study of OX40 agonist ivuxolimab in advanced cancers. Libraries were prepared by immunoSEQ multiplex PCR; TCRdb keeps only in-frame clonotypes and omits some of them. Counted here are approximately 60,000 clones, roughly 80% occurring once; the ten biggest clones make up 5%. Sequenced here: CD4+ or CD8+ T cells sorted from blood, sampled in a trial of the OX40 agonist ivuxolimab. All receptors come from an adult with an advanced solid tumor such as melanoma, head and neck, liver or kidney cancer.

This clone was seen a single time. The J gene is TRBJ2-1, the V gene TRBV11-3; TRBD2 matches at 10 bases. V dropped 5 bases and J dropped 4; count of bases not matched to a gene: 5. Germline CDR1 is SGHNT and CDR2 is YENEEA. CDR3 length equals 15 residues. CDR3 nucleotides: TGTGCCAGCAGCCCAGCGGGGGGGCAATACAATGAGCAGTTCTTC. Amino acids: CASSPAGGQYNEQFF.

This clone was counted a single time. This chain joins TRBV15 and TRBJ2-2, with D unclear. Germline V CDR1 and CDR2: LNHNV, YYDKDF (reference sequence). This CDR3 has 11 residues. With 4 bases removed from V and 5 bases from J, the gap between germline ends came to 2 bases. This CDR3 is CATSKTGELFF. CDR3 in DNA: TGTGCCACCAGCAAAACCGGGGAGCTGTTTTTT.

The gene calls are TRBV6-4 and TRBJ2-3, with a weak D call TRBD2 (5 bases). Per germline, CDR1 MRHNA and CDR2 SNTAGT. The CDR3 totals 17 residues. V shed 0 bases and J shed 5 bases, with 18 bases lying between them. The CDR3 nucleotides read TGTGCCAGCAGTGACTCAATAGGGTTTGCGGGCATAGATACGCAGTATTTT. Amino acid sequence: CASSDSIGFAGIDTQYF.

The table lists this clone with a few counts. V gene TRBV5-6 combines with J gene TRBJ2-1; tentative D call: TRBD1 (6 bases). The CDR3 is 12 residues long. V gave up 3 bases and J gave up 14 bases, with 15 bases separating them. Germline V CDR1 and CDR2: SGHDT, YYEEEE. The CDR3 bases are TGTGCCAGCAGCTCTAACAGGGCTCGCGAGTTCTTC. It codes for CASSSNRAREFF.

The V call is TRBV5-1, the J call TRBJ2-1; 10 nucleotides align to TRBD1. Germline V gene data show CDR1 as SGHRS and CDR2 as YFSETQ. The CDR3 spans 14 residues. The J segment lost 8 bases and the V segment lost 3 bases, leaving 5 bases of the junction unmatched. DNA of the CDR3: TGCGCCAGCAGCTCAGGACAGGGGGTAGATGAGCAGTTCTTC. Its protein product is CASSSGQGVDEQFF.

This clone is medium-sized in the sample. V usage is TRBV6-1 and J usage is TRBJ2-7; 11 nucleotides agree with TRBD1. The V segment lost 2 bases and the J segment 3 bases; nucleotides outside the gene matches: 3. This CDR3 has 15 residues. The V gene's germline CDR1 is MNHNS and CDR2 SASEGT. The CDR3 region has the DNA TGTGCCAGCAGTGAAAGGGGGACAGGGGGCTACGAGCAGTACTTC. Translating gives CASSERGTGGYEQYF.